The entry below gives a single TCR beta chain sequence along with its context. Its antigen is not known. The sample is drawn from a study of T cells in localized non-small cell lung cancer. The data were produced by immunoSEQ multiplex PCR, yet TCRdb's version contains in-frame clones alone and is incomplete. The repertoire includes some 1,500 clones, approximately 22% of them detected once, and roughly 8% sits in the top ten. Study findings and constraints: Higher T cell density in the blood was associated with longer overall survival, whereas higher adjacent-lung clonality associated with shorter survival. Among the top 100 tumor clones, a median around 57 appeared in adjacent lung. Uninvolved neighboring lung showed the greatest T cell clonality, exceeding tumor.

There are 13 residues in the CDR3. Germline lookup yields CDR1 KGHSH and CDR2 LQKENI. The ends were cut back, 2 bases at V and 6 bases at J, with 7 bases in the middle. Sequencing used normal lung tissue next to the tumor, obtained before any cancer treatment. The chain links TRBV18 to TRBJ1-4; D is undetermined. The receptor was isolated from a woman aged 35-75 years with stage I lung adenocarcinoma. The CDR3 sequence: CASSPTGDEKLFF. For the CDR3, the DNA is TGTGCCAGCTCACCAACGGGAGATGAAAAACTGTTTTTT. Using reference TRBV18 and TRBJ1-4 for the parts outside the CDR3, the full variable domain is NAGVMQNPRHLVRRRGQEARLRCSPMKGHSHVYWYRQLPEEGLKFMVYLQKENIIDESGMPKERFSAEFPKEGPSILRIQQVVRGDSAAYFCASSPTGDEKLFFGSGTQLSVL.